This TCR beta chain was recovered during a study of immune heterogeneity within non-small cell lung tumors. About the study: Histology included a few squamous cell carcinomas, about 11 non-squamous carcinomas and 1 unspecified tumor. General study findings and limits: Recurrence of the same dominant CDR3 beta clonotypes was seen across tumor sites within a patient, and site-unique high-frequency clones were present alongside them. Comparison across individual patients showed largely distinct high-frequency T-cell receptor beta clonotypes.

This clonotype was recorded at least ten times. As yet, its antigen is unknown. The starting template was genomic DNA from bulk tumor, around 610 ng per sample. Surgery yielded several widely spaced biopsies per primary tumor. The cohort was untreated, with newly diagnosed non-small cell lung cancer undergoing curative surgery. Germline lookup yields CDR1 GTSNPN and CDR2 SVGIG (reference sequence). The CDR3 length is 14 residues. Trimming removed 4 bases from V and 2 bases from J, with 15 bases in between. TCR beta CDR3 was amplified by multiplex PCR, first round around 10 cycles, 32 V and 13 J primers. TCRdb re-called the multiplex PCR reads through MiXCR, storing one row per CDR3 protein. The table records some 22,000 distinct CDR3 sequences, more than 25% of them present only once.

Sequenced material: lung tumor tissue. This receptor was taken from a man between 40 and 49 years old with non-small cell lung cancer. The V and J genes are TRBV30 and TRBJ2-7; D is tentatively TRBD1 or TRBD2 (5 bases each). CDR3 coding DNA: TGTGCCTGGACTGCTGGGGGTTCCACCTACGAGCAGTACTTC. Translating gives CAWTAGGSTYEQYF. The entire variable domain, with the rest obtained from reference TRBV30 and TRBJ2-7, is as follows: SQTIHQWPATLVQPVGSPLSLECTVEGTSNPNLYWYRQAAGRGLQLLFYSVGIGQISSEVPQNLSASRPQDRQFILSSKKLLLSDSGFYLCAWTAGGSTYEQYFGPGTRLTVT.